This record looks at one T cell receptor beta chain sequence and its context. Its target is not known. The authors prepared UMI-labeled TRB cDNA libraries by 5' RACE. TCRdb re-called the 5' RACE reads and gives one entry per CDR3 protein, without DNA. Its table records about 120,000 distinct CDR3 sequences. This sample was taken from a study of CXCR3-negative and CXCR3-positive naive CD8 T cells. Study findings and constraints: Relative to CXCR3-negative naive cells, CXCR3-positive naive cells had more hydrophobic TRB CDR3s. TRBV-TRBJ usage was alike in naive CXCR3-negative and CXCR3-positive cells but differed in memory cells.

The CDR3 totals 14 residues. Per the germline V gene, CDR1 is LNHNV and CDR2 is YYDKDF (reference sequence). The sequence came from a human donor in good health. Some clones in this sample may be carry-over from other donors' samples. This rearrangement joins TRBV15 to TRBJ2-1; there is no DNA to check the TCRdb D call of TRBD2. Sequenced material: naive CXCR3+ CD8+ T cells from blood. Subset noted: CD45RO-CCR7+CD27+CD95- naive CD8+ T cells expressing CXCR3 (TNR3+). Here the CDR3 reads CATSEAGKFNEQFF.